A selection of T cell receptor beta chains follows, all from one sample in a study of spatial heterogeneity in lung cancer. TCRdb processed the 5' RACE reads anew with MiXCR; each CDR3 protein has one entry. The sample consists of tens of thousands of distinct CDR3 sequences, roughly 12% of them appearing once. Source: PBMCs, taken at follow-up. Receptors originate from a male donor with early-stage non-small cell lung cancer. Both conserved end residues are part of each CDR3. Each record gives: D gene, V gene, clone size, J gene, CDR3 protein, CDR3 DNA. A D gene is named only where the DNA matches it firmly. Size values are once, few and many counts, or a class for expanded clones, and some rows have none.

d_gene: .
v_gene: TRBV30
abundance: many
j_gene: TRBJ2-5
CDR3aa: CAWSRQAQETQYF
CDR3nt: TGTGCCTGGAGCAGACAAGCACAAGAGACCCAGTACTTC

d_gene: .
v_gene: TRBV7-9
abundance: many
j_gene: TRBJ1-1
CDR3aa: CASRGLSEAFF
CDR3nt: TGTGCCAGCAGGGGACTTTCTGAAGCTTTCTTT

d_gene: TRBD1
v_gene: TRBV20-1
abundance: many
j_gene: TRBJ2-3
CDR3aa: CSAPRQGRTDTQYF
CDR3nt: TGCAGTGCCCCCCGACAGGGTCGAACAGATACGCAGTATTTT

d_gene: .
v_gene: TRBV7-9
abundance: many
j_gene: TRBJ1-1
CDR3aa: CASSFEGTEAFF
CDR3nt: TGTGCCAGCAGCTTTGAGGGGACTGAAGCTTTCTTT

d_gene: TRBD1
v_gene: TRBV18
abundance: few
j_gene: TRBJ2-7
CDR3aa: CASSPGTGASYEQYF
CDR3nt: TGTGCCAGCTCACCCGGGACAGGGGCGTCCTACGAGCAGTACTTC

d_gene: .
v_gene: TRBV20-1
abundance: .
j_gene: TRBJ1-2
CDR3aa: CSASQADYGYTF
CDR3nt: TGCAGTGCTAGTCAGGCTGACTATGGCTACACCTTC

d_gene: .
v_gene: TRBV7-2
abundance: many
j_gene: TRBJ1-1
CDR3aa: CASSSSGHSNTEAFF
CDR3nt: TGTGCCAGCAGCTCCTCAGGACACTCTAACACTGAAGCTTTCTTT

d_gene: .
v_gene: TRBV12-3/TRBV12-4
abundance: many
j_gene: TRBJ1-1
CDR3aa: CASSPGQNTEAFF
CDR3nt: TGTGCCAGCAGTCCGGGACAGAACACTGAAGCTTTCTTT

d_gene: .
v_gene: TRBV6-2/TRBV6-3
abundance: many
j_gene: TRBJ2-5
CDR3aa: CASIPGGVSGETQYF
CDR3nt: TGTGCCAGCATACCAGGAGGGGTGAGCGGGGAGACCCAGTACTTC

d_gene: .
v_gene: TRBV12-3/TRBV12-4
abundance: many
j_gene: TRBJ2-5
CDR3aa: CASSANRNGAETQYF
CDR3nt: TGTGCCAGCAGTGCCAACAGGAATGGGGCAGAGACCCAGTACTTC

d_gene: .
v_gene: TRBV20-1
abundance: .
j_gene: TRBJ2-1
CDR3aa: CSARTYNEQFF
CDR3nt: TGCAGTGCTAGGACCTACAATGAGCAGTTCTTC

d_gene: TRBD2
v_gene: TRBV7-2
abundance: few
j_gene: TRBJ2-3
CDR3aa: CASSLESSGITDTQYF
CDR3nt: TGTGCCAGCAGCTTAGAGTCTAGCGGGATCACAGATACGCAGTATTTT

d_gene: .
v_gene: TRBV27
abundance: many
j_gene: TRBJ1-5
CDR3aa: CASRNTQGSGNQPQHF
CDR3nt: TGTGCCAGCAGAAATACCCAGGGGTCGGGGAATCAGCCCCAGCATTTT

d_gene: .
v_gene: TRBV6-6
abundance: few
j_gene: TRBJ1-4
CDR3aa: CASRRGGREKLFF
CDR3nt: TGTGCCAGCAGGCGGGGGGGCCGTGAAAAACTGTTTTTT

d_gene: .
v_gene: TRBV28
abundance: many
j_gene: TRBJ1-1
CDR3aa: CASSLRTAEAFF
CDR3nt: TGTGCCAGCAGTTTGAGGACGGCTGAAGCTTTCTTT

d_gene: .
v_gene: TRBV12-3/TRBV12-4
abundance: .
j_gene: TRBJ2-1
CDR3aa: CASSRGSLAEEFF
CDR3nt: TGTGCCAGCAGTAGGGGATCCCTCGCCGAGGAGTTCTTC

d_gene: .
v_gene: TRBV28
abundance: .
j_gene: TRBJ2-7
CDR3aa: CASRPIRTRRPIYEQYF
CDR3nt: TGTGCCAGCAGGCCCATTCGGACTCGCCGACCGATATACGAGCAGTACTTC

d_gene: .
v_gene: TRBV20-1
abundance: .
j_gene: TRBJ2-5
CDR3aa: CSANRWVETQYF
CDR3nt: TGCAGTGCGAATCGGTGGGTTGAGACCCAGTACTTC

d_gene: .
v_gene: TRBV27
abundance: .
j_gene: TRBJ2-5
CDR3aa: CASRDLLGGQETQYF
CDR3nt: TGTGCCAGCCGGGACCTTCTAGGGGGCCAAGAGACCCAGTACTTC

d_gene: .
v_gene: TRBV7-2
abundance: many
j_gene: TRBJ2-2
CDR3aa: CASSSGTNTGELFF
CDR3nt: TGTGCCAGCAGCTCCGGGACTAACACCGGGGAGCTGTTTTTT

d_gene: TRBD1
v_gene: TRBV7-9
abundance: many
j_gene: TRBJ2-7
CDR3aa: CASSSGQGTSYEQYF
CDR3nt: TGTGCCAGCAGCTCTGGACAGGGGACCTCCTACGAGCAGTACTTC

d_gene: .
v_gene: TRBV20-1
abundance: few
j_gene: TRBJ2-3
CDR3aa: CSADVGSGTDTQYF
CDR3nt: TGCAGTGCCGATGTGGGGAGTGGCACAGATACGCAGTATTTT

d_gene: .
v_gene: TRBV3-1
abundance: .
j_gene: TRBJ1-4
CDR3aa: CASSQDRGILFF
CDR3nt: TGTGCCAGCAGCCAAGACAGGGGAATACTGTTTTTT

d_gene: TRBD2
v_gene: TRBV5-1
abundance: few
j_gene: TRBJ2-5
CDR3aa: CASSFGLAGAYQETQYF
CDR3nt: TGCGCCAGCAGCTTCGGACTAGCGGGAGCCTACCAAGAGACCCAGTACTTC

d_gene: TRBD1
v_gene: TRBV7-2
abundance: many
j_gene: TRBJ2-7
CDR3aa: CASSLGQGGMFEQYF
CDR3nt: TGTGCCAGCAGCTTGGGACAGGGGGGAATGTTCGAGCAGTACTTC

d_gene: TRBD1
v_gene: TRBV4-2
abundance: many
j_gene: TRBJ2-7
CDR3aa: CASSIGTGGSSSYEQYF
CDR3nt: TGTGCCAGCAGCATCGGGACAGGGGGTTCTAGCTCCTACGAGCAGTACTTC

d_gene: TRBD1
v_gene: TRBV30
abundance: few
j_gene: TRBJ1-1
CDR3aa: CAWSPKQGVRFTEAFF
CDR3nt: TGTGCCTGGAGTCCTAAACAGGGGGTCCGGTTCACTGAAGCTTTCTTT

d_gene: TRBD1
v_gene: TRBV9
abundance: many
j_gene: TRBJ1-4
CDR3aa: CASSVGPGQGANEKLFF
CDR3nt: TGTGCCAGCAGCGTAGGACCAGGACAGGGGGCGAACGAAAAACTGTTTTTT

d_gene: .
v_gene: TRBV12-3/TRBV12-4
abundance: .
j_gene: TRBJ2-5
CDR3aa: CASSGDQKETQYF
CDR3nt: TGTGCCAGCAGTGGGGACCAGAAAGAGACCCAGTACTTC

d_gene: .
v_gene: TRBV7-9
abundance: .
j_gene: TRBJ2-7
CDR3aa: CASSIDSYEQYF
CDR3nt: TGTGCCAGCAGCATCGACAGTTACGAGCAGTACTTC

d_gene: TRBD1
v_gene: TRBV13
abundance: .
j_gene: TRBJ2-7
CDR3aa: CASSGGQGAYEQYF
CDR3nt: TGTGCCAGCAGCGGGGGACAGGGGGCCTACGAGCAGTACTTC

d_gene: TRBD2
v_gene: TRBV11-2
abundance: many
j_gene: TRBJ2-5
CDR3aa: CASSSGRLRETQYF
CDR3nt: TGTGCCAGCAGCTCCGGGAGGTTGAGAGAGACCCAGTACTTC

d_gene: .
v_gene: TRBV7-8
abundance: few
j_gene: TRBJ2-7
CDR3aa: CASSLDGGNYEQYF
CDR3nt: TGTGCCAGCAGCTTAGATGGGGGTAACTACGAGCAGTACTTC

d_gene: .
v_gene: TRBV29-1
abundance: few
j_gene: TRBJ1-3
CDR3aa: CSVHREGSGNTIYF
CDR3nt: TGCAGCGTTCACAGGGAAGGCTCTGGAAACACCATATATTTT

d_gene: .
v_gene: TRBV20-1
abundance: many
j_gene: TRBJ2-1
CDR3aa: CSARLVGGRYNEQFF
CDR3nt: TGCAGTGCTAGATTAGTGGGAGGACGGTACAATGAGCAGTTCTTC

d_gene: .
v_gene: TRBV30
abundance: .
j_gene: TRBJ1-2
CDR3aa: CAWSNRPSNYGYTF
CDR3nt: TGTGCCTGGTCCAACAGGCCCTCTAACTATGGCTACACCTTC

d_gene: .
v_gene: TRBV5-1
abundance: .
j_gene: TRBJ1-6
CDR3aa: CASSSIGTNSPLHF
CDR3nt: TGCGCCAGCAGCTCCATCGGGACGAATTCACCCCTCCACTTT

d_gene: TRBD2
v_gene: TRBV30
abundance: few
j_gene: TRBJ2-1
CDR3aa: CAWTSGRNEQFF
CDR3nt: TGTGCCTGGACTAGCGGGAGGAATGAGCAGTTCTTC

d_gene: .
v_gene: TRBV12-3/TRBV12-4
abundance: many
j_gene: TRBJ2-7
CDR3aa: CASNGGETYEQYF
CDR3nt: TGTGCCAGCAATGGGGGTGAAACCTACGAGCAGTACTTC

d_gene: .
v_gene: TRBV10-3
abundance: once
j_gene: TRBJ1-1
CDR3aa: CAISEFGRMNTEAFF
CDR3nt: TGTGCCATTAGTGAGTTCGGCAGAATGAACACTGAAGCTTTCTTT

d_gene: TRBD1
v_gene: TRBV4-3
abundance: few
j_gene: TRBJ1-2
CDR3aa: CASSRTGVNYGYTF
CDR3nt: TGCGCCAGCAGCCGGACAGGGGTAAACTATGGCTACACCTTC

d_gene: .
v_gene: TRBV7-9
abundance: many
j_gene: TRBJ2-1
CDR3aa: CASRLDSYNEQFF
CDR3nt: TGTGCCAGCCGCCTGGACTCGTACAATGAGCAGTTCTTC

d_gene: .
v_gene: TRBV5-4
abundance: many
j_gene: TRBJ1-5
CDR3aa: CASSLEPGTEGNQPQHF
CDR3nt: TGTGCCAGCAGCTTGGAACCAGGGACTGAAGGCAATCAGCCCCAGCATTTT

d_gene: .
v_gene: TRBV21-1
abundance: many
j_gene: TRBJ2-7
CDR3aa: CASSRGRHEQYF
CDR3nt: TGTGCCAGCAGCAGGGGGCGGCACGAGCAGTACTTC

d_gene: TRBD2
v_gene: TRBV11-2
abundance: few
j_gene: TRBJ2-1
CDR3aa: CASSSPKTSGRYNEQFF
CDR3nt: TGTGCCAGCAGCTCGCCTAAGACTAGCGGGAGGTACAATGAGCAGTTCTTC

d_gene: .
v_gene: TRBV20-1
abundance: many
j_gene: TRBJ1-2
CDR3aa: CSAMDAINYGYTF
CDR3nt: TGCAGTGCTATGGACGCCATTAACTATGGCTACACCTTC

d_gene: .
v_gene: TRBV7-9
abundance: .
j_gene: TRBJ2-5
CDR3aa: CASSSGQGAGSEETQYF
CDR3nt: TGTGCCAGCAGCTCCGGACAGGGAGCGGGGTCCGAAGAGACCCAGTACTTC

d_gene: .
v_gene: TRBV29-1
abundance: .
j_gene: TRBJ1-2
CDR3aa: CSVAPSIGYTF
CDR3nt: TGCAGCGTTGCCCCCTCGATTGGCTACACCTTC

d_gene: TRBD2
v_gene: TRBV5-1
abundance: many
j_gene: TRBJ2-3
CDR3aa: CASSIPQQRGNTDTQYF
CDR3nt: TGCGCCAGCAGCATCCCCCAGCAGCGGGGCAACACAGATACGCAGTATTTT

d_gene: .
v_gene: TRBV30
abundance: few
j_gene: TRBJ1-6
CDR3aa: CAWSVPDSPLHF
CDR3nt: TGTGCCTGGAGTGTACCTGACTCACCCCTCCACTTT

d_gene: .
v_gene: TRBV28
abundance: many
j_gene: TRBJ2-1
CDR3aa: CASSRYNEQFF
CDR3nt: TGTGCCAGCAGCCGTTACAATGAGCAGTTCTTC

d_gene: TRBD2
v_gene: TRBV7-3
abundance: .
j_gene: TRBJ2-5
CDR3aa: CASSPAGVETQYF
CDR3nt: TGTGCCAGCAGCCCAGCGGGGGTGGAGACCCAGTACTTC

d_gene: .
v_gene: TRBV28
abundance: few
j_gene: TRBJ2-5
CDR3aa: CASSPGARRETQYF
CDR3nt: TGTGCCAGCAGTCCCGGGGCTAGGCGAGAGACCCAGTACTTC

d_gene: TRBD1
v_gene: TRBV7-2
abundance: .
j_gene: TRBJ2-7
CDR3aa: CASSLAGGRVTDEQYF
CDR3nt: TGTGCCAGCAGCTTAGCAGGGGGCAGGGTTACGGACGAGCAGTACTTC